The T cell receptor beta chain described here comes from a study of T cell responses to AZD1222 COVID-19 vaccine. Per the germline V gene, CDR1 is SNHLY and CDR2 is FYNNEI. V lost 6 bases and J lost 10; bases outside the gene matches: 6. The CDR3 consists of 14 residues. Assay used: immunoSEQ multiplex PCR; TCRdb lists only in-frame clones, some missing. The sample consists of approximately 270,000 clones, approximately 94% of them appearing once. As for this clone: Its target is not known.

General study points: Clonal diversity may have been underestimated, and the donors were mostly white British, with more females than males.

The sample in question was peripheral blood, obtained 28 days after the second AZD1222 dose. This sequence joins TRBV2 and TRBJ1-6; 10 bases fit TRBD1. This sequence originates from an adult who received the AZD1222 COVID-19 vaccine. The CDR3 here is CASRPTGGGSPLHF. Written as DNA, the CDR3 is TGTGCCAGCAGGCCGACAGGGGGCGGCTCACCCCTCCACTTT.